This TCR beta chain was observed in a study of shared clonotypes between healthy human individuals (dated by TCRdb to 2020 to 2021). Notes on the research overall: The cohort comprised a couple of women and a few men aged 18 to 49 years. For each donor, CD4 naive and CD4 memory were each run on three plates, CD8 naive on two plates, and CD8 memory on one plate. To estimate repertoire size and how much clonotypes are shared between individuals, the study performed deep sequencing of blood TCR repertoires from about five healthy adults. To increase sequencing depth and limit assay-specific biases, TCR repertoire library preparation and sequencing were carried out by different laboratories using diverse techniques. Leukapheresis yielded between about 0.94 and 8.9 billion PBMCs per donor.

Turning to this clone: Its antigen is currently not known. Base-call qualities are not available, and no considerably larger clone is one nucleotide away.

The CDR3 sequence holds 15 residues, the cysteine and phenylalanine included. The DNA shown is the 45-base CDR3, in frame from base 1. As encoded in the germline V gene (reference sequence), CDR1 is PRHDT while CDR2 is FYEKMQ. Between the V and J ends, shortened by 6 bases and 4 bases respectively, the junction contains 16 bases. TCR CDR3 regions were amplified from genomic DNA by multiplex PCR using the deep immunoSEQ assay. For each cell subset, the extracted genomic DNA was distributed evenly across all wells of several immunoSEQ 96-well plates, and each plate served as one replicate. For sorted subsets, roughly 200 ng genomic DNA, equal to about 30,000 T cell genomes, was loaded into each replicate PCR. Purified libraries were quantified with a Qubit 3.0 fluorometer, sized on a Bioanalyzer 2100, and re-quantified with the KAPA Library Quantification kit. Each immunoSEQ 96-well plate was sequenced on its own single-read 150-cycle Illumina NextSeq 550 flow cell. The authors processed their data as follows. Because the immunoSEQ output held only junctional sequences and lacked quality scores, the filtering could not match the filtering applied to full-length reads. To assign V/J genes and CDR3, sequences were annotated against IMGT germline references using PyIR, a Python wrapper for IgBLAST v1.9. Reads were filtered out if the reads had weak V/J assignments (E-value above 1e-6), no CDR3, stop codons, out-of-frame junctions, or ambiguous translated residues. V3J clonotypes were defined as sequences sharing the same inferred V gene, J gene, and CDR3 amino acid sequence. Percentage overlap between repertoires was calculated by dividing the number of shared unique clonotypes by the size of the smaller repertoire. RTK rarefaction, the Chao1 estimator, and Recon v2.1 estimates of unobserved clonotypes were used to assess repertoire richness. For all TCRbeta clonotypes obtained by the gDNA method from a handful of donors, generation probabilities were computed with OLGA. Sourced from immuneACCESS, this table was stored by TCRdb with only in-frame sequences that have V and J called. A share of the clones is absent; for the studies checked, an unresolved V gene accounts for under half, and the remainder has no known explanation. V, J and clone size are taken as reported in that table, and D and trimming were inferred from the DNA itself. Present in this sample are 650,000 to 700,000 clones, 90% of which were seen just once. Together, the top ten hold 34% of the sample.

Healthy HIV-negative adults with no recently reported acute infections or vaccinations were included as donors. Every donor was a Caucasian adult living in Nashville, Tennessee, USA. The CD8 memory samples were a combination of magnetically selected CD45RO+ cells and CCR7-negative CD45RA+ effector memory (TemRA) cells. Blood was collected by leukapheresis, and PBMCs were isolated by Ficoll-Histopaque density gradient centrifugation and then cryopreserved in liquid nitrogen vapor phase. Analytical flow cytometry was used to check the purity and quantity of every magnetically sorted T cell population. Genomic DNA was isolated from every sorted fraction and measured by UV absorbance on a Nanodrop 2000c. Summary of the overall study and its limitations: Sampling was restricted to blood, and TCR repertoires in tissues likely differ from the TCR repertoires found in blood. Compared with non-shared clonotypes, the clonotypes found in all four sorted-subset donors had higher generation probabilities. The small number of donors limited the genetic and exposure-history diversity represented. Approximately 4.8% of naive CD4, 3.5% of naive CD8, around 2.3% of memory CD4, and about 0.4% of memory CD8 clonotypes were shared across several donors. Pairwise subsampling led to the expectation that sequencing depth would affect the degree of clonotype sharing among donors. Even with the large sequencing depth, rarefaction of the sorted-subset datasets indicated that sequencing was incomplete. Naive subsets generally had larger estimated clonotype richness than memory subsets.

This chain is built from TRBV13 and TRBJ1-5; the D gene identity is not certain. Specimen: memory CD8+ T cells from PBMCs. In the paper's terms, the cell subset or site label means: CD45RO+ cells pooled with CCR7-negative TemRA cells. This clonotype originated in a man aged 18 to 30 in good health. Some clones in this sample may be carry-over from other donors' samples. For the CDR3, the sequence is CASSAGWGGNQPQHF. At the DNA level, the sequence is TGTGCCAGCAGTGCTGGTTGGGGAGGGAATCAGCCCCAGCATTTT.